One T cell receptor beta chain is described in this entry. Its specificity is not known. These data are taken from a study of T cells in localized non-small cell lung cancer. Findings and caveats of the study: A median about 54 of the top 100 tumor clones appeared in adjacent lung. A denser population of T cells in blood accompanied longer overall survival. The highest T cell clonality was in uninvolved adjacent lung, above tumor.

Measured with immunoSEQ multiplex PCR; TCRdb has only the in-frame clones, and not every one. In the table there are more than 25,000 clones, 88% of which are singletons. The CDR3 is 16 amino acids. CDR1 is SGHTA and CDR2 is FQGNSA in the germline V gene. V lost 5 bases, J lost 0 bases, and 16 bases lay in between. The chain is built from TRBV7-2 and TRBJ1-2; no clear D gene. The receptor comes from a female donor older than 55 with stage III squamous cell lung carcinoma. The sequencing used peripheral blood, collected before any cancer treatment. The CDR3 reads CASSPSRAVANYGYTF. The CDR3 DNA reads as TGTGCCAGCAGCCCCAGTAGGGCCGTAGCTAACTATGGCTACACCTTC.